Shown below are 21 T cell receptor beta chains from a single sample sequenced in a study of metastatic and nonmetastatic thyroid tumors. There were no patients who had received any treatment before thyroid surgery. TCRdb re-clonotyped the PCR reads via MiXCR. The repertoire consists of roughly 18,000 clones, with 29% occurring once and the leading ten covering over 10%. What was sequenced was tumor tissue. The receptor set was obtained from a female donor with papillary thyroid cancer or a benign thyroid nodule (not recorded which). Some clones in this sample may be carry-over from other donors' samples.

In this sample, this clone turned up a few times. The chain employs TRBV12-3 or TRBV12-4 and TRBJ1-1; D unresolved. The CDR3 runs 13 residues. Trimming removed 5 bases from V and 1 base from J, with 8 bases in between. In nucleotides, the CDR3 is TGTGCCAGCAGTCGACGGGAGAACACTGAAGCTTTCTTT. Its translation is CASSRRENTEAFF.

This clone was observed a single time. The chain is built from TRBV20-1 and TRBJ2-7; the D gene could be TRBD1 or TRBD2 (5 bases each). The V gene's germline CDR1 is DFQATT and CDR2 SNEGSKA (reference sequence). This CDR3 contains 12 residues. Trimming shortened V by 6 bases and J by 3 bases, and 12 bases separated the two germline ends. This CDR3 is CSADTGGYEQYF. CDR3 in DNA: TGCAGTGCGGACACTGGAGGCTACGAGCAGTACTTC.

This chain uses TRBV15 with TRBJ2-1, with TRBD2 identical over 10 bases. The CDR3 contains 19 residues. CDR1 is LNHNV and CDR2 is YYDKDF in the germline V gene (reference sequence). The ends lost 0 bases at V and 0 bases at J; junction bases unmatched: 8. CDR3 in amino acids: CATSRDDETSGSSYNEQFF. The CDR3 DNA sequence: TGTGCCACCAGCAGAGATGATGAGACTAGCGGGTCCTCCTACAATGAGCAGTTCTTC.

Comment on this clone: Relative to the germline gene, one junction end is altered; a read error may explain this. The CDR3 nucleotides are TGCGCCAGCAGATCCTCAAGGGGAACTAGCGGGAGGGTTGATGAGCAGTTCTTC. Translation: CASRSSRGTSGRVDEQFF. The chain carries TRBV2 and TRBJ2-1, with 13 bases that match TRBD2. This CDR3 comprises 18 residues. CDR1 SNHLY and CDR2 FYNNEI come from the germline V gene. Filled out from reference TRBV2 and TRBJ2-1, the complete variable domain reads EPEVTQTPSHQVTQMGQEVILRCVPISNHLYFYWYRQILGQKVEFLVSFYNNEISEKSEIFDDQFSVERPDGSNFTLKIRSTKLEDSAMYFCASRSSRGTSGRVDEQFFGPGTRLTVL.

This clone was detected a few times. V usage is TRBV6-1 and J usage is TRBJ2-7, with TRBD1 matching 7 bases. Germline V lookup: CDR1 MNHNS, CDR2 SASEGT. The CDR3 covers 14 residues. V dropped 6 bases and J dropped 3; count of bases not matched to a gene: 8. The CDR3 region is CASSLNRGDYEQYF. Here the CDR3 DNA reads TGTGCCAGCAGCCTGAACAGGGGCGACTACGAGCAGTACTTC.

This clone was detected only once. The missing conserved phenylalanine or tryptophan at the end of this CDR3 makes a read error likely. The chain has TRBV15 and TRBJ2-4, with 10 positions matching TRBD1. This CDR3 is 13 amino acids long. Germline V CDR1 and CDR2: LNHNV, YYDKDF (reference sequence). With V trimmed by 8 bases and J by 5 bases, 3 bases remained unmatched. The CDR3 loop reads CATGGTGENIQYL. CDR3 nucleotide sequence: TGTGCCACCGGCGGGACAGGGGAAAACATTCAGTACCTC.

By frequency in the sample, this clone is medium-sized. At the DNA level, this CDR3 is encoded by other sequences in the same sample as well. V is TRBV6-1 and J is TRBJ1-2; possibly TRBD1 for D (6 bases). The germline V gene encodes CDR1 MNHNS and CDR2 SASEGT. This CDR3 has 13 amino acids. Trimming stripped 6 bases from V and 2 bases from J, with 10 bases between. The CDR3 is CASRTGFNYGYTF. The CDR3 DNA follows: TGTGCCAGCAGAACAGGGTTCAACTATGGCTACACCTTC.

The V call is TRBV5-1, the J call TRBJ2-2; 7 bases are shared with TRBD2. This CDR3 is 17 amino acids long. The germline CDR1 and CDR2 sequences are SGHRS and YFSETQ. Trimming at V came to 0 bases and at J to 5 bases, leaving 10 bases not matched to a gene. The CDR3 loop is CASSLAQASGFTGELFF. CDR3 in DNA: TGCGCCAGCAGCTTGGCCCAAGCTAGCGGTTTTACCGGGGAGCTGTTTTTT.

This clone is labeled medium-sized. The V gene is TRBV7-8, the J gene TRBJ2-1; D is perhaps TRBD1 (5 bases). Germline V gives CDR1 SGHVS, CDR2 FQNEAQ. The CDR3 contains 15 residues. V lost 5 bases and J lost 3, with 14 bases in between. In DNA form, the CDR3 reads TGTGCCAGCAGCCCACGAGGTACAGGCTACAATGAGCAGTTCTTC. Protein: CASSPRGTGYNEQFF. The full variable domain, with the rest looked up from reference TRBV7-8 and TRBJ2-1, is GAGVSQSPRYKVAKRGQDVALRCDPISGHVSLFWYQQALGQGPEFLTYFQNEAQLDKSGLPSDRFFAERPEGSVSTLKIQRTQQEDSAVYLCASSPRGTGYNEQFFGPGTRLTVL.

Points on this clone: At one of its ends the junction is not consistent with the germline gene, which may arise from a read error. This chain joins TRBV9 and TRBJ1-5, with D possibly TRBD1 on 5 matching bases. CDR1 is SGDLS and CDR2 is YYNGEE in the germline V gene. The CDR3 loop spans 14 amino acids. CDR3 amino acids: CASSAGSDNQPQRF. The CDR3 DNA follows: TGTGCCAGCAGCGCAGGGTCGGACAATCAGCCCCAGCGCTTT.

The genes are TRBV20-1 and TRBJ2-3; D not certain. The V end was cut by 3 bases, the J end by 3 bases, with 4 bases between. Germline V gene lookup returns CDR1 DFQATT and CDR2 SNEGSKA (reference sequence). The CDR3 runs 11 residues. The CDR3 nucleotides are TGCAGTGCTAGGGGGACAGATACGCAGTATTTT. This gives the protein CSARGTDTQYF.

The rearrangement uses TRBV4-1 and TRBJ2-5; no firm D call. The CDR3 consists of 12 residues. The germline gives CDR1 MGHRA, CDR2 YSYEKL. Trimming left V 0 bases short and J 5 bases short, with 4 bases between. The chain's CDR3 is CASSQERETQYF. In DNA form, the CDR3 reads TGCGCCAGCAGCCAAGAGAGGGAGACCCAGTACTTC.

In this sample, this clone turned up many times. J is TRBJ2-7 and V is TRBV30, with D unresolved. Trimming took 0 bases from V and 5 from J, leaving 8 bases between them. The CDR3 consists of 12 residues. In germline, CDR1 is GTSNPN, CDR2 SVGIG (reference sequence). In nucleotides, the CDR3 is TGTGCCTGGAGTGTAGGAAACCACGAGCAGTACTTC. Its protein product is CAWSVGNHEQYF.

This clone was found many times. One end of the junction fails to match germline, which may point to a read error. This specimen includes other DNA sequences encoding the same CDR3. The chain couples TRBV9 to TRBJ2-3; tentative D call: TRBD1 (6 bases). Germline V gene lookup returns CDR1 SGDLS and CDR2 YYNGEE. The CDR3 has 14 amino acids. The CDR3, as DNA: TGTGCTAGCAGCGTGGACAGCCCCACGGATACGCAGTATTTT. This translates into CASSVDSPTDTQYF.

This clone showed up just a few times. CDR3 nucleotides: TGTGCCAGCAGCTTGAGTGTGGCGGAGAGGGCCAATGAGCAGTTCTTC. Its protein is CASSLSVAERANEQFF. The chain couples TRBV11-2 to TRBJ2-1; weak D call: TRBD2 (5 bases). V lost 3 bases and J lost 6, with 18 bases in between. This CDR3 has 16 residues. Germline CDR1 SGHAT, CDR2 FQNNGV.

A single count supports this clone. This chain connects TRBV27 to TRBJ1-6; tentatively, D is TRBD1 (5 bases). There are 14 residues in the CDR3. Germline V gives CDR1 MNHEY, CDR2 SMNVEV (reference sequence). Trimming took 2 bases from V and 14 from J, leaving 16 bases between them. CDR3 in DNA: TGTGCCAGCAGTTTAGCAGGGCCCGGGGGGACCCTCCACTTT. This sequence encodes CASSLAGPGGTLHF.

This clone was counted once. The chain recombines TRBV30 with TRBJ1-6; maybe TRBD1 (6 bases). V lost 0 bases and J 7 bases, leaving 10 bases between the germline ends. CDR3 length equals 14 residues. The V gene's germline CDR1 is GTSNPN and CDR2 SVGIG (reference sequence). CDR3 amino acids: CAWSVGQGNSPLHF. CDR3 bases: TGTGCCTGGAGTGTTGGGCAGGGGAATTCACCCCTCCACTTT.

At least ten counts were recorded for this clone. The chain employs TRBV20-1 and TRBJ1-5, with 9 positions matching TRBD1. Germline V gives CDR1 DFQATT, CDR2 SNEGSKA (reference sequence). V trimming: 5 bases; J trimming: 5 bases; junction bases outside the gene matches: 7. This CDR3 has 14 residues. CDR3 protein: CSAPRQGVDQPQHF. The CDR3 DNA is TGCAGTGCTCCGCGACAGGGGGTGGATCAGCCCCAGCATTTT.

J is TRBJ1-6 and V is TRBV27; D is possibly TRBD1 (5 bases). Trimming removed 10 bases from V and 7 bases from J, with 26 bases in between. The CDR3 covers 17 residues. Germline-derived CDR1 and CDR2 are MNHEY and SMNVEV (reference sequence). In DNA, the CDR3 is TGTGCCACCGCGGCCCGCCTGGGAGGGACCGAAAATTCACCCCTCCACTTT. This gives the protein CATAARLGGTENSPLHF.

Judged by abundance, this clone is medium-sized. The rearrangement uses TRBV2 and TRBJ2-3; 7 bases fit TRBD1. This CDR3 contains 15 residues. The junction had 5 bases not matched to a gene; V was cut back by 2 bases and J by 3 bases. CDR1 and CDR2 from the germline V gene are SNHLY and FYNNEI. CDR3 amino acids: CASSENRGGTDTQYF. The CDR3 coding sequence is TGTGCCAGCAGTGAAAACAGGGGCGGGACAGATACGCAGTATTTT.

The rearrangement uses TRBV2 and TRBJ2-2, with 9 bases that match TRBD2. V was clipped by 7 bases and J by 0 bases; unmatched bases: 3. Germline CDR1 SNHLY, CDR2 FYNNEI. The CDR3 is made up of 15 amino acids. Here the CDR3 DNA reads TGTGCCAGCAATTTAGCGGGAGCGAACACCGGGGAGCTGTTTTTT. Its protein is CASNLAGANTGELFF.